Described below is a single T cell receptor (beta chain) sequence and its context. This sample is part of a study of blood T cell repertoires in COVID-19. Using immunoSEQ multiplex PCR, the repertoire was profiled, and TCRdb retains in-frame clones only, with some absent. The sample holds around 320,000 clones, roughly nine tenths seen once. The V gene end was trimmed by 2 bases and the J gene end by 4 bases; junction bases not matched to a gene: 5. Germline V gene data show CDR1 as MNHEY and CDR2 as SVGEGT. This CDR3 contains 16 residues. The receptor's source is a woman between 25 and 40 years old who had been exposed to COVID-19. The sequenced sample was PBMCs or T cells enriched from blood (not recorded which). V gene TRBV6-2 or TRBV6-3 combines with J gene TRBJ2-2, with 9 bases identical to TRBD2. This CDR3 reads CASSYMAGGPTGELFF. CDR3 DNA: TGTGCCAGCAGTTACATGGCGGGGGGGCCCACCGGGGAGCTGTTTTTT.